The 13 T cell receptor beta chains below come from one sample, sequenced in a study of T cell clonality in common variable immunodeficiency. These receptors have no known antigen. The study's findings and limits: Fewer deletions and N-nucleotide insertions were reportedly seen in common variable immunodeficiency TCR beta sequences.

Clones were sequenced by immunoSEQ multiplex PCR, and TCRdb holds only the in-frame ones, with some missing. Recorded here are around 20,000 clones, none singletons. Input material: peripheral blood mononuclear cells. Receptors originate from a human donor with common variable immunodeficiency.

This clone was detected only a few times. The DNA read from the CDR3 is TGTGCCAGCACCCTCAGGGCCGGAGGGTTGGAGACC. Its protein is CASTLRAGGLET. The entire CDR3 protein reads CASTLRAGGLETQYF. The chain links TRBV2 to TRBJ2-5; D perhaps matches TRBD2 (6 bases). The read gets to within 3 residues of the CDR3 end, and the germline J gene fills in the rest. CDR1 and CDR2 from the germline V gene are SNHLY and FYNNEI. There are 15 residues in the CDR3. V lost 7 bases and J 5 bases, leaving 20 bases between the germline ends.

This clone has more than one count but fewer than ten. Partial CDR3 DNA: TGTGCCAGCAGCGAAGCGGACAGGGGTTCCTACGAG. It codes for CASSEADRGSYE. The CDR3, in full, reads CASSEADRGSYEQYF. The chain uses TRBV11-1 and TRBJ2-7; 9 bases are a match to TRBD1. The read ends 3 residues shy of where the CDR3 ends; the end is completed using the germline J gene. V lost 5 bases to trimming and J lost 1 base; unmatched junction nucleotides: 6. Germline-derived CDR1 and CDR2 are SGHAT and FQDESV (reference sequence). The length of the CDR3 is 15 residues.

This clone has a count of ten or more. The missing CDR3 end, 3 residues past where the read stops, is filled in from the germline J gene. The chain links TRBV28 to TRBJ2-7; D possibly corresponds to TRBD1 (5 bases). Deletions cut 7 bases from V and 6 bases from J, with 13 bases between. CDR3 size: 12 residues. Per the germline V gene, CDR1 is MDHEN and CDR2 is SYDVKM. The CDR3 protein is CASKGRVAEQYF. CDR3 DNA (partial): TGTGCCAGCAAGGGCAGGGTGGCCGAG.

The table lists this clone with many counts. The CDR3 end falls 3 residues outside the read, so it is completed with the germline J gene. The rearrangement joins TRBV2 to TRBJ2-5, with TRBD2 as a possible D gene (7 bases). This CDR3 is 14 amino acids long. Germline CDR1 SNHLY, CDR2 FYNNEI. V was pared by 6 bases and J by 3 bases, with 14 bases between. The CDR3 protein is CASRLGGGEETQYF. Incomplete CDR3 DNA: TGTGCCAGCAGGTTAGGGGGGGGTGAAGAGACC. Together with reference TRBV2 and TRBJ2-5, the CDR3 gives the full variable domain: EPEVTQTPSHQVTQMGQEVILRCVPISNHLYFYWYRQILGQKVEFLVSFYNNEISEKSEIFDDQFSVERPDGSNFTLKIRSTKLEDSAMYFCASRLGGGEETQYFGPGTRLLVL.

At least ten counts were recorded for this clone. The observed sequence ends 3 residues before the CDR3 terminus, with the missing tail filled in from the germline J gene. V is TRBV19 and J is TRBJ1-2, with 7 nucleotides matching TRBD1. CDR3 length equals 14 residues. J lost 2 bases, V lost 5 bases, and 5 bases had no gene match. Germline assignment: CDR1 LNHDA and CDR2 SQIVND (reference sequence). CDR3 DNA, as far as it was read: TGTGCCAGTAGTGCGCAGGGGGTGAACTATGGC. Translated: CASSAQGVNYG. The full-length CDR3 reads as CASSAQGVNYGYTF. Filled out from reference TRBV19 and TRBJ1-2, the complete variable domain reads DGGITQSPKYLFRKEGQNVTLSCEQNLNHDAMYWYRQDPGQGLRLIYYSQIVNDFQKGDIAEGYSVSREKKESFPLTVTSAQKNPTAFYLCASSAQGVNYGYTFGSGTRLTVV.

By sample fraction, this clone is medium-sized. Read coverage stops 3 residues before the CDR3 terminus; the germline J gene supplies the remainder. This rearrangement joins TRBV19 to TRBJ2-5; D gene uncertain. From germline, CDR1 is LNHDA and CDR2 SQIVND (reference sequence). The CDR3 extends over 12 amino acids. Trimming stripped 0 bases from V and 5 bases from J, with 4 bases between. Here the CDR3 reads CASSIDRETQYF. The CDR3 DNA, read in part, is TGTGCCAGTAGTATAGATCGTGAGACC.

This clone came up many times. The read terminates 3 residues ahead of where the CDR3 ends, so the germline J gene completes it. The chain combines TRBV19 with TRBJ2-5; TRBD1 matches at 10 bases. From germline, CDR1 is LNHDA and CDR2 SQIVND (reference sequence). The ends lost 7 bases at V and 5 bases at J; junction bases unmatched: 7. This CDR3 is built from 14 residues. CDR3 DNA (partial): TGTGCCAGTAATCCGACAGGGGGCGATGAGACC. It translates to CASNPTGGDET. The whole CDR3 sequence is CASNPTGGDETQYF.

Only a few counts were recorded for this clone. Read sequence stops 3 residues before the CDR3 end, and the germline J gene provides the missing end. This chain links TRBV7-9 with TRBJ1-6; D is undetermined. CDR1 and CDR2 (germline): SEHNR, FQNEAQ (reference sequence). The CDR3 consists of 12 residues. Trimming pared 1 base from V and 9 bases from J, leaving 4 bases between. CDR3 sequence reads: CASSLDSSPLHF. The sequenced part of the CDR3 DNA is TGTGCCAGCAGCTTAGACAGTTCACCC.

This clone was counted between two and nine times. The read terminates 3 residues before the CDR3 end, so the remaining end is supplied by the germline J gene. This chain connects TRBV10-2 to TRBJ1-6, with D unresolved. With 8 bases removed from V and 8 bases from J, the gap between germline ends came to 13 bases. The CDR3 runs 13 residues. The germline gives CDR1 WSHSY, CDR2 SAAADI. CDR3 loop: CASSEVRDSPLHF. The CDR3 bases that were read are TGCGCCAGCTCGGAGGTTCGGGATTCACCC.

This clone occurred many times. The CDR3 end is not reached by the read, which stops 3 residues before it; the germline J gene fills it in. The J gene is TRBJ1-1, the V gene TRBV23-1; D may be TRBD1 (5 bases). TRBV23-1 has ORF status, its function being uncertain. The CDR3 is 17 residues long. With 0 bases removed from V and 1 base from J, the gap between germline ends came to 15 bases. The covered CDR3 bases are TGCGCCAGCAGTCAATCAGAAATAGAGGGGCAGAACACTGAA. Translated: CASSQSEIEGQNTE. The whole CDR3 sequence reads CASSQSEIEGQNTEAFF.

This clone was observed at least ten times. The read stops 3 residues short of the end of the CDR3; the missing end is completed from the germline J gene. The chain employs TRBV5-1 and TRBJ2-3, with TRBD1 matching over 7 bases. This CDR3 spans 17 amino acids. Germline lookup yields CDR1 SGHRS and CDR2 YFSETQ. V lost 4 bases to trimming and J lost 0 bases; unmatched junction nucleotides: 11. Incomplete CDR3 DNA: TGCGCCAGCAGCCGGGACAGAATGACGCCTAGCACAGATACG. This sequence encodes CASSRDRMTPSTDT. The whole CDR3 protein reads CASSRDRMTPSTDTQYF.

This clone appeared many times. At one end the junction does not follow the germline gene, possibly because of a read error. The read is 3 residues too short to cover the CDR3 end, so that end is filled in from the germline J gene. The J gene is TRBJ2-2, the V gene TRBV29-1; D ambiguous. The length of the CDR3 is 14 residues. Per the germline V gene, CDR1 is SQVTM and CDR2 is ANQGSEA. The DNA read from the CDR3 is TGCAGCGTACCTACTGACACGAACGCCGGGGAG. Translated: CSVPTDTNAGE. The CDR3 in its entirety is CSVPTDTNAGELFF.

This clone was seen at least ten times. The sequence runs out 3 residues before the end of the CDR3; the remainder is reconstructed from the germline J gene. J is TRBJ2-1 and V is TRBV5-4; D gene uncertain. Trimming left V 6 bases short and J 2 bases short, with 12 bases between. The CDR3 is 14 residues long. Germline loops: CDR1 SGHNT, CDR2 YYREEE (reference sequence). The sequenced part of the CDR3 DNA is TGTGCCAGCATCGTTTCCCCTACCTACAATGAG. This translates into CASIVSPTYNE. The full CDR3 reads CASIVSPTYNEQFF.